This TCR beta chain was sequenced during a study of blood T cell repertoires in COVID-19. Across the whole study: The analysed material was cDNA or gDNA that came from T cells, B-cell-depleted T cells, or PBMCs.

The V end lost 6 bases, the J end lost 7 bases, and 19 bases lay between the germline ends. CDR1 and CDR2 (germline): MNHNY, SVGAGI (reference sequence). The CDR3 consists of 14 residues. This table comes from immunoSEQ multiplex PCR, and its TCRdb copy is limited to in-frame clones, with some not included. The repertoire consists of under 250,000 clones, with roughly 83% occurring once and the leading ten covering about 10%. Sequencing was performed on peripheral blood. V gene TRBV6-6 combines with J gene TRBJ2-7, with D maybe TRBD2 (6 bases). The TCR sequence derives from an elderly man with acute or convalescent COVID-19. CDR3 DNA sequence: TGTGCCAGCAGACGTGACCGGGAGAAGGGGGAGCAGTACTTC. Translating it yields CASRRDREKGEQYF.